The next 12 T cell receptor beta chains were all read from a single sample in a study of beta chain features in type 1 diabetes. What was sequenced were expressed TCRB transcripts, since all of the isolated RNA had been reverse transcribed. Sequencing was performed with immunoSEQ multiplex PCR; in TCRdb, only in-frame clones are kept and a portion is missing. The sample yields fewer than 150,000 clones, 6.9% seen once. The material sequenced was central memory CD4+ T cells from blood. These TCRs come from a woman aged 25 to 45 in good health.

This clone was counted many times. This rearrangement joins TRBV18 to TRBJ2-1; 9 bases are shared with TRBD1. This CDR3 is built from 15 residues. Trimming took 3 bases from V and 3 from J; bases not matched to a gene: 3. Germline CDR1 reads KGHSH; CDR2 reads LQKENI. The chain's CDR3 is CASSPGQGGYNEQFF. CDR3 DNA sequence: TGTGCCAGCTCACCGGGACAGGGTGGCTACAATGAGCAGTTCTTC.

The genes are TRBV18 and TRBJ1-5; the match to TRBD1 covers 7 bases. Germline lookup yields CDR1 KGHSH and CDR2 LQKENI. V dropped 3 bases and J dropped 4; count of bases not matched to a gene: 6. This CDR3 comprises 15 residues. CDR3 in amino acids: CASSPGQVGNQPQHF. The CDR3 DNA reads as TGTGCCAGCTCACCCGGACAGGTTGGGAATCAGCCCCAGCATTTT.

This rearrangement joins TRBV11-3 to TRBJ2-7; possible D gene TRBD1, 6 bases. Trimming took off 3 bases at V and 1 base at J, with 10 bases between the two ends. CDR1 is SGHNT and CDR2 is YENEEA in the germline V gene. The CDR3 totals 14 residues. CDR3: CASSLPGQSYEQYF. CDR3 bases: TGTGCCAGCAGCTTGCCCGGACAGTCCTACGAGCAGTACTTC.

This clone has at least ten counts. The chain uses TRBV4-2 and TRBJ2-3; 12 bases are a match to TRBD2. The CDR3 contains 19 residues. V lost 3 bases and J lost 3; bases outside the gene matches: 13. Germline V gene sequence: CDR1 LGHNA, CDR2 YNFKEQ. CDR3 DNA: TGTGCCAGCAGCCAGAGGACTAGCGGGGTCCCTTGGCGTACAGATACGCAGTATTTT. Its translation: CASSQRTSGVPWRTDTQYF.

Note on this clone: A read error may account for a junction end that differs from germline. Written as DNA, the CDR3 is TGTGCTAGCAGCTTTGCCGGTGGAGGAGAGACCCAGTACTTC. Its protein is CASSFAGGGETQYF. The chain uses TRBV7-7 and TRBJ2-5; a weak D match, TRBD2 (5 bases). The CDR3 covers 14 residues. Per germline, CDR1 SSHAT and CDR2 FNYEAQ (reference sequence).

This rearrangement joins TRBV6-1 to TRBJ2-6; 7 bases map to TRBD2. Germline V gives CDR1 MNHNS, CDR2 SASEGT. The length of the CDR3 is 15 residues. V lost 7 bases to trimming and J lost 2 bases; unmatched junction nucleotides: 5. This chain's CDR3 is CASTPGGAGANVLTF. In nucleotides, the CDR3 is TGTGCCAGCACCCCGGGGGGAGCTGGGGCCAACGTCCTGACTTTC.

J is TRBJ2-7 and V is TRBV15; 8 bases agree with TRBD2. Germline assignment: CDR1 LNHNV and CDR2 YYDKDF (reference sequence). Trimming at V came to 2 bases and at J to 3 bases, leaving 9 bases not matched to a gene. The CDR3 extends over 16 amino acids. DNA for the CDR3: TGTGCCACCAGCAGAACAACTAGCGGACCTTTCTACGAGCAGTACTTC. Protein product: CATSRTTSGPFYEQYF. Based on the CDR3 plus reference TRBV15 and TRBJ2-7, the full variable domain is DAMVIQNPRYQVTQFGKPVTLSCSQTLNHNVMYWYQQKSSQAPKLLFHYYDKDFNNEADTPDNFQSRRPNTSFCFLDIRSPGLGDTAMYLCATSRTTSGPFYEQYFGPGTRLTVT.

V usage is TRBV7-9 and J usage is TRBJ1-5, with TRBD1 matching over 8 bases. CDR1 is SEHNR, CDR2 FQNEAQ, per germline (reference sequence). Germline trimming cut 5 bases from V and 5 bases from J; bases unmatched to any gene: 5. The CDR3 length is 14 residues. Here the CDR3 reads CASSTGTGYQPQHF. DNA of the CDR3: TGTGCCAGCAGCACCGGGACAGGCTATCAGCCCCAGCATTTT.

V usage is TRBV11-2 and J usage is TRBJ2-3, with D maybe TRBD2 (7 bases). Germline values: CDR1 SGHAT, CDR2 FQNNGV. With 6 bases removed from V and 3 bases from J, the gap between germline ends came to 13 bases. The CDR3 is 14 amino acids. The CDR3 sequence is CASRRGGGTDTQYF. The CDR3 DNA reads TGTGCCAGCAGGAGGGGGGGCGGGACAGATACGCAGTATTTT.

In nucleotides, the CDR3 is TGCGCCAGCAGCCAAGGGGCGGGAGGGCCGGGAGATACGCAGTATTTT. Translation gives CASSQGAGGPGDTQYF. The chain combines TRBV4-1 with TRBJ2-3; TRBD2 matches 9 bases. Germline lookup yields CDR1 MGHRA and CDR2 YSYEKL. Germline trimming cut 1 base from V and 5 bases from J; bases unmatched to any gene: 7. The CDR3 sequence is 16 residues long.

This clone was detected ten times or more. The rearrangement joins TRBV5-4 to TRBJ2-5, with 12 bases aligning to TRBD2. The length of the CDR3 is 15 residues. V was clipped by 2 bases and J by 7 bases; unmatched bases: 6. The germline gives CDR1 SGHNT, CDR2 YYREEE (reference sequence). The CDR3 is CASSLGLAGLGTQYF. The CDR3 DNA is TGTGCCAGCAGCTTAGGACTAGCGGGATTGGGGACCCAGTACTTC.

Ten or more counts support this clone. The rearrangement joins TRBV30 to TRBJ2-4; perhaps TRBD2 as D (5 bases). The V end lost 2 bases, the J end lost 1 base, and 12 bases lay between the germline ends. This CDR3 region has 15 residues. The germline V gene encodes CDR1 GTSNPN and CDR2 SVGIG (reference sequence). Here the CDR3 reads CAWSFGPGAKNIQYF. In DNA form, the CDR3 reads TGTGCCTGGAGTTTTGGCCCGGGGGCCAAAAACATTCAGTACTTC.